This record concerns one TCR beta chain sequence. Its specificity is not known. Thawed PBMCs were FACS-sorted into unstimulated CD4+CD25+CD127- regulatory T cells, CD4+CD25- non-regulatory cells, CD4 and CD8 cells. The table came from immunoSEQ multiplex PCR; TCRdb's copy has only in-frame clones and leaves some out. The top ten clones hold 0.34% of a sample with 100,000 to 130,000 clones, around 90% of them seen once. The data are from a study of Tregs in tolerant kidney transplant recipients. Overall study: Related graft donors supplied nonmyeloablative bone marrow transplants, and mixed chimerism was transient.

Overall study findings and caveats: In tolerant patients, donor-specific Tregs outgrew total Tregs, suggesting antigen-driven expansion. Changing PCR primers prevented nucleotide comparison between some patients' samples.

Germline CDR1 is LNHDA and CDR2 is SQIVND (reference sequence). V was cut by 3 bases and J by 5 bases, with 19 bases left in between. The CDR3 length is 16 residues. This sequence joins TRBV19 and TRBJ2-5; D ambiguous. The specimen comprised CD4+ T cells from blood, sampled before the transplant. This sequence was found in a human donor who received a combined kidney and bone marrow transplant. CDR3 residues: CASSIGIGSLEETQYF. The CDR3 DNA reads as TGTGCCAGTAGTATCGGTATCGGCAGTTTGGAGGAGACCCAGTACTTC.